The 20 T cell receptor beta chains reported below all come from one sample, sequenced in a study of blood T cell repertoires in COVID-19 (dated by TCRdb to about 2020). Library generation was performed with the immunoSEQ multiplex PCR assay. TCRdb stores this immuneACCESS table with in-frame sequences only. Part of the clones is absent; in the studies checked, under half of the shortfall reflects unresolved V genes, and no reason is known for the rest. The sample yields 250,000 to 400,000 clones; approximately 90% were counted once. About 1.5% of the sample goes to the ten largest clones. Specimen: peripheral blood. Every receptor here comes from a woman in her 30s with COVID-19, enrolled during active disease.

This rearrangement joins TRBV15 to TRBJ1-2, with D perhaps matching TRBD1 (6 bases). V was trimmed by 6 bases and J by 5 bases, leaving 10 bases between them. The germline CDR1 and CDR2 sequences are LNHNV and YYDKDF (reference sequence). The CDR3 is 12 residues long. The CDR3 DNA reads as TGTGCCACCAGTTTGCAGGGGTATGGCTACACCTTC. Protein product: CATSLQGYGYTF.

The CDR3 sequence is CASSLPSVYNEQFF. In DNA, the CDR3 is TGTGCCAGCAGCTTGCCTAGCGTATACAATGAGCAGTTCTTC. This sequence joins TRBV7-2 and TRBJ2-1; TRBD2 is a possible D gene (6 bases). The CDR3 length is 14 residues. V lost 3 bases to trimming and J lost 4 bases, with 10 bases between them. Germline CDR1 is SGHTA and CDR2 is FQGNSA.

This chain links TRBV7-2 with TRBJ2-5; 8 bases are a match to TRBD2. Germline CDR1 and CDR2: SGHTA and FQGNSA. The CDR3 has 16 amino acids. The ends lost 0 bases at V and 2 bases at J; junction bases unmatched: 5. In DNA form, the CDR3 reads TGTGCCAGCAGCTTAGCAGTCGGCGGGGGGCAAGAGACCCAGTACTTC. Encoded protein: CASSLAVGGGQETQYF.

The gene calls are TRBV5-6 and TRBJ1-5; D perhaps matches TRBD1 (5 bases). The CDR3 is 15 amino acids. Germline CDR1 and CDR2: SGHDT and YYEEEE. The V end was cut by 0 bases, the J end by 2 bases, with 9 bases between. The CDR3 nucleotides are TGTGCCAGCAGCTTGGGGGGCTGGGGCAATCAGCCCCAGCATTTT. Amino acids: CASSLGGWGNQPQHF.

The rearrangement joins TRBV24-1 to TRBJ2-2; D is ambiguous. The germline CDR1 and CDR2 sequences are KGHDR and SFDVKD. This CDR3 is 13 amino acids long. V was clipped by 2 bases and J by 8 bases, with 8 bases between them. CDR3 sequence (DNA): TGTGCCACCAGTGATTCTCTTTTGGGGGAGCTGTTTTTT. This gives the protein CATSDSLLGELFF.

This clone was seen only once. As DNA, the CDR3 is TGTGCCAGCAGCCGAGCCGACGGGGTTGGAAACACCATATATTTT. The encoded protein is CASSRADGVGNTIYF. The chain is built from TRBV7-6 and TRBJ1-3; D gene unclear. The CDR3 loop spans 15 amino acids. The germline gives CDR1 SGHVS, CDR2 FNYEAQ. V gave up 5 bases and J gave up 3 bases, with 14 bases separating them.

This clone was observed a single time. The V and J genes are TRBV10-3 and TRBJ2-5, with D perhaps matching TRBD1 (6 bases). The CDR3 contains 12 residues. Germline values: CDR1 ENHRY, CDR2 SYGVKD. The germline V and J ends were trimmed by 3 bases and 9 bases, with 11 bases remaining between them. The CDR3 region has the DNA TGTGCCATCAGTGATACAGGGTGGGCCCAGTACTTC. Amino acid sequence: CAISDTGWAQYF.

This sequence joins TRBV6-5 and TRBJ2-2; 12 bases agree with TRBD2. V lost 6 bases and J lost 4; bases outside the gene matches: 3. Germline CDR1 is MNHEY and CDR2 is SVGAGI. The CDR3 is 15 amino acids. The CDR3 region is CASRRLAGATGELFF. DNA of the CDR3: TGTGCCAGCAGGCGACTAGCGGGGGCCACCGGGGAGCTGTTTTTT.

This clone was picked up one time. The genes are TRBV6-5 and TRBJ2-3; 12 bases agree with TRBD2. Trimming cost V 6 bases and J 6 bases; bases outside gene matches: 7. This CDR3 comprises 15 residues. CDR1 and CDR2 from the germline V gene are MNHEY and SVGAGI. CDR3 residues: CASRARTSGEDTQYF. CDR3 DNA sequence: TGTGCCAGCAGGGCAAGGACTAGCGGGGAGGATACGCAGTATTTT.

The chain has TRBV7-3 and TRBJ2-3; the match to TRBD2 covers 9 bases. CDR1 and CDR2 from the germline V gene are SGHTA and FQGTGA. With 8 bases clipped from V and 1 base from J, the junction kept 7 bases outside the gene matches. This CDR3 has 15 amino acids. The CDR3 nucleotides are TGTGCCAGCGGTCCTGTAGCGGGGGGCACAGATACGCAGTATTTT. Translated, it gives CASGPVAGGTDTQYF.

This sequence joins TRBV7-9 and TRBJ1-1; D is perhaps TRBD1 (6 bases). The CDR3 has 13 residues. The V and J ends lost 8 bases and 7 bases respectively, with 17 bases between them. CDR1 and CDR2 from the germline V gene are SEHNR and FQNEAQ (reference sequence). This CDR3 is CASGVRGGREAFF. In nucleotides, the CDR3 is TGTGCCAGCGGAGTCAGGGGAGGGCGTGAAGCTTTCTTT.

The V gene is TRBV1, the J gene TRBJ2-7; no check of the table's D call, TRBD1, against the DNA was made. TRBV1 is assigned pseudogene status. The CDR3 spans 18 residues. The CDR3 DNA is TGCACCAGCAGCCAGGACCCGGGACAGGGGGTAGTATCCTACGAGCAGTACGTC. Translation: CTSSQDPGQGVVSYEQYV.

V is TRBV28 and J is TRBJ1-1, with 7 nucleotides matching TRBD1. Looked up from germline, CDR1 is MDHEN and CDR2 is SYDVKM. The CDR3 loop spans 15 amino acids. V lost 3 bases, J lost 0 bases, and 4 bases stayed unmatched. CDR3 DNA: TGTGCCAGCAGTTTGACAGGGCAATTGAACACTGAAGCTTTCTTT. It encodes CASSLTGQLNTEAFF.

The V and J genes are TRBV4-2 and TRBJ1-4; 8 bases align to TRBD1. Germline CDR1 LGHNA, CDR2 YNFKEQ. The CDR3 totals 16 residues. Trimming cost V 4 bases and J 4 bases; bases outside gene matches: 8. This CDR3 reads CASSPDRGGGNEKLFF. CDR3 nucleotide sequence: TGTGCCAGCAGCCCCGACAGGGGCGGGGGTAATGAAAAACTGTTTTTT.

V usage is TRBV18 and J usage is TRBJ1-1, with 7 bases that match TRBD1. CDR1 and CDR2 (germline): KGHSH, LQKENI. V lost 3 bases to trimming and J lost 11 bases; unmatched junction nucleotides: 9. The CDR3 extends over 13 amino acids. CDR3: CASSPDREVNAFF. The CDR3 DNA reads as TGTGCCAGCTCACCTGACAGGGAGGTGAACGCTTTCTTT. The complete variable domain, with remaining parts taken from reference TRBV18 and TRBJ1-1, reads NAGVMQNPRHLVRRRGQEARLRCSPMKGHSHVYWYRQLPEEGLKFMVYLQKENIIDESGMPKERFSAEFPKEGPSILRIQQVVRGDSAAYFCASSPDREVNAFFGQGTRLTVV.

The chain has TRBV5-4 and TRBJ2-7; D not resolved. The CDR3 loop spans 12 amino acids. Looked up from germline, CDR1 is SGHNT and CDR2 is YYREEE (reference sequence). Trimming cost V 4 bases and J 3 bases, with 8 bases left between them. CDR3 nucleotides: TGTGCCAGCAGCGGTTCAGACTACGAGCAGTACTTC. This gives the protein CASSGSDYEQYF. Full variable domain (remainder filled in from reference TRBV5-4 and TRBJ2-7): ETGVTQSPTHLIKTRGQQVTLRCSSQSGHNTVSWYQQALGQGPQFIFQYYREEENGRGNFPPRFSGLQFPNYSSELNVNALELDDSALYLCASSGSDYEQYFGPGTRLTVT.

The rearrangement links TRBV28 to TRBJ1-1; 7 bases match TRBD1. This CDR3 has 15 residues. Germline values: CDR1 MDHEN, CDR2 SYDVKM. The V segment lost 3 bases and the J segment 4 bases; nucleotides outside the gene matches: 8. In DNA, the CDR3 is TGTGCCAGCAGTTTCGGGCAGGGGGTCCGCACTGAAGCTTTCTTT. It specifies CASSFGQGVRTEAFF.

This clone was counted a single time. The CDR3 region has the DNA TGTGCCAGTAGTGGCAGATCCTATAATTCACCCCTCCACTTT. It encodes CASSGRSYNSPLHF. The gene calls are TRBV19 and TRBJ1-6; D call uncertain. V shed 5 bases and J shed 1 base, with 6 bases lying between them. CDR1 LNHDA and CDR2 SQIVND come from the germline V gene (reference sequence). This CDR3 has 14 amino acids.

This rearrangement joins TRBV7-2 to TRBJ2-7; TRBD1 matches 8 bases. With V trimmed by 5 bases and J by 3 bases, 9 bases remained unmatched. This CDR3 contains 15 residues. Looked up from germline, CDR1 is SGHTA and CDR2 is FQGNSA. The CDR3 DNA reads as TGTGCCAGCAGCCTTGGACAGGGCCCATTCTACGAGCAGTACGTC. It encodes CASSLGQGPFYEQYV.

As regards this clone: At one of its ends the junction is not consistent with the germline gene, which may arise from a read error. V usage is TRBV7-7 and J usage is TRBJ1-4; D gene ambiguous. CDR3 length: 17 residues. CDR1 is SSHAT and CDR2 is FNYEAQ in the germline V gene (reference sequence). CDR3 nucleotides: TGTGCTAGCAGCTCACACGGAATACAGAAGATTAATGAAAAACTGTTTTTT. Its translation: CASSSHGIQKINEKLFF. Complete variable domain (other parts from reference TRBV7-7 and TRBJ1-4): GAGVSQSPRYKVTKRGQDVTLRCDPISSHATLYWYQQALGQGPEFLTYFNYEAQPDKSGLPSDRFSAERPEGSISTLTIQRTEQRDSAMYRCASSSHGIQKINEKLFFGSGTQLSVL.